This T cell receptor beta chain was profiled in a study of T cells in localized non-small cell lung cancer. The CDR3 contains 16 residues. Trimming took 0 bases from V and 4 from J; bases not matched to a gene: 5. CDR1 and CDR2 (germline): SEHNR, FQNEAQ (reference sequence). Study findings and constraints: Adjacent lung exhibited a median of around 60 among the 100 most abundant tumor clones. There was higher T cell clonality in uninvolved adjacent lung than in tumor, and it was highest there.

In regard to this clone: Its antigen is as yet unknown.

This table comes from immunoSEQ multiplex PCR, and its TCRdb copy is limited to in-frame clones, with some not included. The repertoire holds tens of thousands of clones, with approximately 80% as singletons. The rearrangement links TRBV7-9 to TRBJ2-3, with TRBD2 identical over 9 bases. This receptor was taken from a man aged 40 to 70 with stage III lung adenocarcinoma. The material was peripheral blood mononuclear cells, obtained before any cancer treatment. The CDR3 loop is CASSLALGLAADTQYF. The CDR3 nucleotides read TGTGCCAGCAGCTTAGCTTTGGGACTAGCAGCAGATACGCAGTATTTT.